A selection of T cell receptor beta chains follows, all from one sample in a study of control samples from healthy donors and cancer patients. Assay used: immunoSEQ multiplex PCR; TCRdb lists only in-frame clones, some missing. The sample holds some 21,000 clones, about 85% seen once. The sample comprised PBMCs. Receptors were obtained from a man aged 55-75 years with head and neck cancer. Each CDR3 is given with its conserved first and last residue. A D gene is named only where the DNA matches it firmly. Rows may omit the clone size; those that give it use once, few, many or a size class.

clone size: .
V gene: TRBV5-6
D gene: TRBD2
J gene: TRBJ2-1
CDR3 protein: CASSLVAGASSYNEQFF
CDR3 DNA: TGTGCCAGCAGCTTAGTAGCGGGAGCAAGCTCCTACAATGAGCAGTTCTTC

clone size: .
V gene: TRBV3-1/TRBV3-2
D gene: .
J gene: TRBJ1-2
CDR3 protein: CASSQDLVGYGYTF
CDR3 DNA: TGTGCCAGCAGCCAAGATCTGGTAGGCTATGGCTACACCTTC

clone size: .
V gene: TRBV5-4
D gene: TRBD1
J gene: TRBJ2-3
CDR3 protein: CASSRDRGYTDTQYF
CDR3 DNA: TGTGCCAGCAGTCGGGACAGGGGCTACACAGATACGCAGTATTTT

clone size: .
V gene: TRBV6-5
D gene: .
J gene: TRBJ1-1
CDR3 protein: CASSFQIPGTEAFF
CDR3 DNA: TGTGCCAGCAGTTTCCAGATCCCGGGCACTGAAGCTTTCTTT

clone size: .
V gene: TRBV6-5
D gene: .
J gene: TRBJ2-2
CDR3 protein: CASRPPNTGELFF
CDR3 DNA: TGTGCCAGCAGGCCCCCAAACACCGGGGAGCTGTTTTTT

clone size: once
V gene: TRBV4-1
D gene: .
J gene: TRBJ1-2
CDR3 protein: CASSHPSGGTYGYTF
CDR3 DNA: TGCGCCAGCAGCCACCCCTCGGGGGGAACCTATGGCTACACCTTC

clone size: .
V gene: TRBV30
D gene: .
J gene: TRBJ1-3
CDR3 protein: CAFTLSGNTIYF
CDR3 DNA: TGTGCCTTCACTCTCTCTGGAAACACCATATATTTT

clone size: .
V gene: TRBV5-6
D gene: .
J gene: TRBJ2-3
CDR3 protein: CASSDPQTDTQYF
CDR3 DNA: TGTGCCAGCAGCGACCCGCAAACAGATACGCAGTATTTT

clone size: large
V gene: TRBV11-2
D gene: .
J gene: TRBJ2-3
CDR3 protein: CASSLRTDTQYF
CDR3 DNA: TGTGCCAGCAGCTTACGCACAGATACGCAGTATTTT

clone size: .
V gene: TRBV13
D gene: .
J gene: TRBJ2-2
CDR3 protein: CASSLDGGNTGELFF
CDR3 DNA: TGTGCCAGCAGCTTAGACGGGGGGAACACCGGGGAGCTGTTTTTT

clone size: .
V gene: TRBV5-1
D gene: .
J gene: TRBJ2-5
CDR3 protein: CASSFNGRGETQYF
CDR3 DNA: TGCGCCAGCAGCTTCAACGGGAGAGGAGAGACCCAGTACTTC

clone size: once
V gene: TRBV4-1
D gene: .
J gene: TRBJ1-1
CDR3 protein: CASSHPDWAEAFF
CDR3 DNA: TGCGCCAGCAGCCATCCGGACTGGGCTGAAGCTTTCTTT

clone size: .
V gene: TRBV9
D gene: .
J gene: TRBJ1-3
CDR3 protein: CASSVASQGTGNTIYF
CDR3 DNA: TGTGCCAGCAGCGTAGCAAGTCAGGGAACGGGAAACACCATATATTTT

clone size: few
V gene: TRBV10-1
D gene: .
J gene: TRBJ2-1
CDR3 protein: CASSARGPVYNEQFF
CDR3 DNA: TGCGCCAGCAGTGCCAGGGGTCCCGTTTACAATGAGCAGTTCTTC

clone size: .
V gene: TRBV5-8
D gene: TRBD2
J gene: TRBJ2-1
CDR3 protein: CASSKLAGDIPHLGEQFF
CDR3 DNA: TGTGCCAGCAGCAAACTAGCGGGAGACATACCCCACCTTGGTGAGCAGTTCTTC

clone size: .
V gene: TRBV5-1
D gene: TRBD2
J gene: TRBJ2-5
CDR3 protein: CASSAGGSGGQETQYF
CDR3 DNA: TGCGCCAGCAGCGCGGGGGGGAGCGGGGGCCAAGAGACCCAGTACTTC

clone size: .
V gene: TRBV4-2
D gene: TRBD2
J gene: TRBJ2-2
CDR3 protein: CASSQDLPGGTTGELFF
CDR3 DNA: TGTGCCAGCAGCCAAGATCTTCCGGGAGGCACCACCGGGGAGCTGTTTTTT

clone size: .
V gene: TRBV6-1
D gene: TRBD1
J gene: TRBJ1-4
CDR3 protein: CASSESTGVEKLFF
CDR3 DNA: TGTGCCAGCAGTGAGTCGACAGGGGTTGAAAAACTGTTTTTT

clone size: .
V gene: TRBV6-2/TRBV6-3
D gene: .
J gene: TRBJ1-2
CDR3 protein: CASSYLSASYDYTF
CDR3 DNA: TGTGCCAGCAGTTACCTATCGGCCTCTTATGACTACACCTTC

clone size: .
V gene: TRBV7-9
D gene: .
J gene: TRBJ1-5
CDR3 protein: CASSLGQGNQPQHF
CDR3 DNA: TGTGCCAGCAGCTTAGGCCAGGGGAATCAGCCCCAGCATTTT

clone size: few
V gene: TRBV6-2/TRBV6-3
D gene: .
J gene: TRBJ2-3
CDR3 protein: CASSGWGSTDTQYF
CDR3 DNA: TGTGCCAGCAGTGGGTGGGGCAGCACAGATACGCAGTATTTT

clone size: .
V gene: TRBV7-8
D gene: .
J gene: TRBJ2-2
CDR3 protein: CASSLGRIANTGELFF
CDR3 DNA: TGTGCCAGCAGCTTAGGGCGAATCGCGAACACCGGGGAGCTGTTTTTT

clone size: .
V gene: TRBV9
D gene: .
J gene: TRBJ1-6
CDR3 protein: CASSIRGQYNSPLHF
CDR3 DNA: TGTGCCAGCAGCATTCGAGGACAATATAATTCACCCCTCCACTTT

clone size: .
V gene: TRBV27
D gene: TRBD2
J gene: TRBJ2-2
CDR3 protein: CASSELAGTPFTGELFF
CDR3 DNA: TGTGCCAGCAGTGAGCTAGCGGGAACCCCCTTCACCGGGGAGCTGTTTTTT

clone size: .
V gene: TRBV18
D gene: .
J gene: TRBJ2-1
CDR3 protein: CASSPPPGRNEQFF
CDR3 DNA: TGTGCCAGCTCACCCCCACCCGGTCGCAATGAGCAGTTCTTC

clone size: .
V gene: TRBV4-1
D gene: TRBD2
J gene: TRBJ2-1
CDR3 protein: CASSFRWLAGGDEQFF
CDR3 DNA: TGCGCCAGCAGCTTCCGGTGGCTAGCGGGAGGGGATGAGCAGTTCTTC

clone size: .
V gene: TRBV2
D gene: .
J gene: TRBJ1-2
CDR3 protein: CASTTRGSYTF
CDR3 DNA: TGTGCCAGCACCACCCGGGGCAGCTACACCTTC

clone size: .
V gene: TRBV9
D gene: TRBD2
J gene: TRBJ2-5
CDR3 protein: CASSGTSGSKTQYF
CDR3 DNA: TGTGCCAGCAGCGGGACTAGCGGGAGCAAGACCCAGTACTTC

clone size: .
V gene: TRBV7-3
D gene: .
J gene: TRBJ1-2
CDR3 protein: CASSPVWGLNYGYTF
CDR3 DNA: TGTGCCAGCAGCCCCGTTTGGGGGTTGAACTATGGCTACACCTTC

clone size: once
V gene: TRBV7-9
D gene: .
J gene: TRBJ1-1
CDR3 protein: CASSKGPSTEAFF
CDR3 DNA: TGTGCCAGCAGCAAAGGACCCTCCACTGAAGCTTTCTTT

clone size: .
V gene: TRBV30
D gene: .
J gene: TRBJ1-5
CDR3 protein: CAWSVGLAQPQHF
CDR3 DNA: TGTGCCTGGAGCGTAGGATTGGCTCAGCCCCAGCATTTT

clone size: .
V gene: TRBV10-2
D gene: .
J gene: TRBJ1-2
CDR3 protein: CASSSAMRMDGYTF
CDR3 DNA: TGCGCCAGCAGTTCGGCCATGAGGATGGATGGCTACACCTTC

clone size: .
V gene: TRBV15
D gene: .
J gene: TRBJ2-1
CDR3 protein: CATSSRGGASYNEQFF
CDR3 DNA: TGTGCCACCAGCAGCAGAGGGGGGGCCTCCTACAATGAGCAGTTCTTC

clone size: .
V gene: TRBV19
D gene: TRBD1
J gene: TRBJ1-3
CDR3 protein: CASSFYRGPSGNTIYF
CDR3 DNA: TGTGCCAGTAGTTTCTACAGGGGGCCCTCTGGAAACACCATATATTTT

clone size: .
V gene: TRBV30
D gene: .
J gene: TRBJ1-4
CDR3 protein: CAWSIGSSNEKLFF
CDR3 DNA: TGTGCCTGGAGTATAGGATCGAGTAATGAAAAACTGTTTTTT

clone size: .
V gene: TRBV12-3/TRBV12-4
D gene: .
J gene: TRBJ1-1
CDR3 protein: CASSATGKTEAFF
CDR3 DNA: TGTGCCAGCAGTGCAACGGGAAAGACTGAAGCTTTCTTT

clone size: .
V gene: TRBV27
D gene: .
J gene: TRBJ2-1
CDR3 protein: CASSLGSSYNEQFF
CDR3 DNA: TGTGCCAGCAGTTTAGGTAGCTCCTACAATGAGCAGTTCTTC

clone size: .
V gene: TRBV9
D gene: TRBD2
J gene: TRBJ2-1
CDR3 protein: CASSETSGSYNEQFF
CDR3 DNA: TGTGCCAGCAGCGAGACTAGCGGGAGTTACAATGAGCAGTTCTTC

clone size: .
V gene: TRBV4-1
D gene: TRBD2
J gene: TRBJ2-1
CDR3 protein: CASSQGLAGENEQFF
CDR3 DNA: TGCGCCAGCAGCCAAGGACTAGCGGGAGAGAACGAGCAGTTCTTC

clone size: few
V gene: TRBV18
D gene: .
J gene: TRBJ2-3
CDR3 protein: CASSPPSGARGTDTQYF
CDR3 DNA: TGTGCCAGCTCACCACCGTCGGGGGCAAGAGGAACAGATACGCAGTATTTT

clone size: .
V gene: TRBV27
D gene: .
J gene: TRBJ1-2
CDR3 protein: CASSLSGAGANYGYTF
CDR3 DNA: TGTGCCAGCAGTTTATCGGGCGCGGGGGCGAATTATGGCTACACCTTC

clone size: once
V gene: TRBV27
D gene: .
J gene: TRBJ1-1
CDR3 protein: CASSLSGLFTEAFF
CDR3 DNA: TGTGCCAGCAGTTTATCGGGGCTTTTTACTGAAGCTTTCTTT

clone size: once
V gene: TRBV6-2/TRBV6-3
D gene: TRBD1
J gene: TRBJ1-3
CDR3 protein: CASSIETGGISGNTIYF
CDR3 DNA: TGTGCCAGCAGCATAGAGACAGGGGGCATCTCTGGAAACACCATATATTTT

clone size: .
V gene: TRBV5-6
D gene: .
J gene: TRBJ1-6
CDR3 protein: CASSFREALHF
CDR3 DNA: TGTGCCAGCAGCTTCCGGGAGGCCCTCCACTTT

clone size: large
V gene: TRBV11-2
D gene: TRBD1
J gene: TRBJ2-1
CDR3 protein: CASSSRTGEQFF
CDR3 DNA: TGTGCCAGCAGCTCGCGGACAGGGGAGCAGTTCTTC